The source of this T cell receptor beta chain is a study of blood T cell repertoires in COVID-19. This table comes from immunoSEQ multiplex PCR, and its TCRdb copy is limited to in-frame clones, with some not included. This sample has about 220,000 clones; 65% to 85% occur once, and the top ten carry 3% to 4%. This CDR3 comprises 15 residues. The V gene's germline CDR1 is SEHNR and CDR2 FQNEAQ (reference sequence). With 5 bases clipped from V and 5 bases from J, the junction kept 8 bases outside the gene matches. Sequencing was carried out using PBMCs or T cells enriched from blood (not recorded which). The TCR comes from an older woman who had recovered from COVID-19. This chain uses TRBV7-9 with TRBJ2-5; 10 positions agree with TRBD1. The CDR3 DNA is TGTGCCAGCAGCCAGAGACAGGGGGCCCTGGAGACCCAGTACTTC. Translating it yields CASSQRQGALETQYF.